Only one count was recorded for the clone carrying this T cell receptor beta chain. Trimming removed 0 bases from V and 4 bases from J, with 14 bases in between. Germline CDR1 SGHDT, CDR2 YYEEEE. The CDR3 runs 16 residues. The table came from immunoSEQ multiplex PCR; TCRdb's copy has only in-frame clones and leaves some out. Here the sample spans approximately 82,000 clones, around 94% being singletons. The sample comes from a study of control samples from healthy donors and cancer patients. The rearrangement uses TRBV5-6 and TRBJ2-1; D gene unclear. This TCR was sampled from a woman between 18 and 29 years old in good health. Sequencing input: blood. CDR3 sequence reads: CASSLGTDSAYNEQFF. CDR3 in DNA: TGTGCCAGCAGCTTGGGTACAGACTCGGCTTACAATGAGCAGTTCTTC.